This entry is about one T cell receptor beta chain. The sample comes from a study of blood T cell repertoires in COVID-19. Study details: Sites in the United States, Italy and Spain provided acute and convalescent COVID-19 samples. PBMCs, B-cell-depleted T cells, or T cells provided the cDNA or gDNA that made up the material.

Data came from immunoSEQ multiplex PCR; TCRdb stores just in-frame clones and leaves some out. The profile shows 85,000 to 110,000 clones, roughly nine tenths of them singletons. Germline V CDR1 and CDR2: SGDLS, YYNGEE. Trimming removed 0 bases from V and 4 bases from J, with 14 bases in between. The CDR3 is 15 residues long. The receptor comes from a human donor in a cohort sampled during active COVID-19. The chain is built from TRBV9 and TRBJ2-7; a possible D gene is TRBD1 (6 bases). Sequenced sample: peripheral blood. CDR3 region: CASSVGPDRDYEQYF. CDR3 in DNA: TGTGCCAGCAGCGTAGGGCCGGACAGAGATTACGAGCAGTACTTC.